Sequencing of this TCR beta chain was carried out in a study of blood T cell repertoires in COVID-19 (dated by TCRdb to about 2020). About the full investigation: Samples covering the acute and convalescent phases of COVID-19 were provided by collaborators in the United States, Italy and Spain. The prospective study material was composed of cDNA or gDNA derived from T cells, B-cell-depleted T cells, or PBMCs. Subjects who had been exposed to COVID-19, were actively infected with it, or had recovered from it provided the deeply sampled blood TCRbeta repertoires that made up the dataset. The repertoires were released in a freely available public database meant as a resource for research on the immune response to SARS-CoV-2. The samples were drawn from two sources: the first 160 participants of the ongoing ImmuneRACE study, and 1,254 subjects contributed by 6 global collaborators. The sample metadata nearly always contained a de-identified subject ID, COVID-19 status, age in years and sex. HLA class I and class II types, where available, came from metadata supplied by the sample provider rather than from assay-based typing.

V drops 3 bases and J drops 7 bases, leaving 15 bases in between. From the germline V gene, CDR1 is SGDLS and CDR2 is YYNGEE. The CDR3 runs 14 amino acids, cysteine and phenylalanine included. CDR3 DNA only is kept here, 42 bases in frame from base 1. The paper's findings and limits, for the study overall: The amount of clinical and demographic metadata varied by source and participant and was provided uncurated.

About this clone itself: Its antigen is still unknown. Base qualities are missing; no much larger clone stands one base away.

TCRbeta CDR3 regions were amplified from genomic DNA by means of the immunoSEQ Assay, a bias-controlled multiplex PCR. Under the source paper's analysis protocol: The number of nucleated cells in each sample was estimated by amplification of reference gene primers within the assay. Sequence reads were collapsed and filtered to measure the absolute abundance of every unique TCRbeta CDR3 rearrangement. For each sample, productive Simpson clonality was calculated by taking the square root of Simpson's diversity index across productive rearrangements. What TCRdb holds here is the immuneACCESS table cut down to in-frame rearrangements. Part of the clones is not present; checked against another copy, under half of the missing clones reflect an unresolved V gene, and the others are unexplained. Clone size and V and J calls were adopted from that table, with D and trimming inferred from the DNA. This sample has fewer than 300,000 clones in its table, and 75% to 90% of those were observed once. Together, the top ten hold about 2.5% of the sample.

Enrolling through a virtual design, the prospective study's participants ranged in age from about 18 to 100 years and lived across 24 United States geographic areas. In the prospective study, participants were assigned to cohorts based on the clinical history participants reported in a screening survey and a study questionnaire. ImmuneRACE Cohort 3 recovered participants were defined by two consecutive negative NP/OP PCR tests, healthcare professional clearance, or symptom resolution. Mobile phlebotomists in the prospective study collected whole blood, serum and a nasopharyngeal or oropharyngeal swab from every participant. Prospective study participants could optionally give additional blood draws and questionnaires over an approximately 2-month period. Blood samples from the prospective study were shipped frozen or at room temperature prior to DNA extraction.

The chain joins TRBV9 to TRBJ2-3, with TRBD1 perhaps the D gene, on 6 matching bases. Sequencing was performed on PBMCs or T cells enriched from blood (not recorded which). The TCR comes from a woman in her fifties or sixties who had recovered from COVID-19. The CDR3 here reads CASSAAQGSYTQYF. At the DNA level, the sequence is TGTGCCAGCAGCGCGGCTCAGGGGAGTTATACGCAGTATTTT.